What follows are 6 T cell receptor beta chains derived from one specimen sequenced in a study of T cell repertoires in cytomegalovirus infection. TCRdb re-called the reads through MiXCR, storing one row per CDR3 protein. The sample holds some 150,000 distinct CDR3 sequences, about 6% seen once. The sample consisted of PBMCs. These receptors came from a human donor in good health (CMV status not recorded). Some clones in this sample may be carry-over from other donors' samples.

The chain joins TRBV20-1 to TRBJ2-3; D tentatively fits TRBD1 or TRBD2 (5 bases each). Per the germline V gene, CDR1 is DFQATT and CDR2 is SNEGSKA (reference sequence). There are 16 residues in the CDR3. V shed 2 bases and J shed 1 base, with 16 bases lying between them. CDR3 DNA: TGCAGTGCTAGACAGGGACGCCGGTTAGGCACAGATACGCAGTATTTT. Translating gives CSARQGRRLGTDTQYF.

This clonotype has a count of ten or more. This chain joins TRBV10-2 and TRBJ1-4; the D is unclear. The CDR3 runs 15 residues. With 0 bases removed from V and 6 bases from J, the gap between germline ends came to 11 bases. Germline V gene sequence: CDR1 WSHSY, CDR2 SAAADI. The CDR3 loop is CASSESTDRHEKLFF. In DNA form, the CDR3 reads TGCGCCAGCAGTGAGTCAACAGATCGGCATGAAAAACTGTTTTTT.

This clonotype was detected a few times. V usage is TRBV7-8 and J usage is TRBJ2-7; D might be TRBD1 (6 bases). Germline V gene sequence: CDR1 SGHVS, CDR2 FQNEAQ. This CDR3 region has 14 residues. The V and J ends lost 5 bases and 2 bases respectively, with 13 bases between them. The CDR3 coding sequence is TGTGCCAGCAGCCGGACAGTTTACGCCTACGAGCAGTACTTC. This sequence encodes CASSRTVYAYEQYF. The full variable domain, rest sourced from reference TRBV7-8 and TRBJ2-7, is GAGVSQSPRYKVAKRGQDVALRCDPISGHVSLFWYQQALGQGPEFLTYFQNEAQLDKSGLPSDRFFAERPEGSVSTLKIQRTQQEDSAVYLCASSRTVYAYEQYFGPGTRLTVT.

This clonotype has a count of ten or more. This sequence joins TRBV10-3 and TRBJ2-3; 7 positions agree with TRBD1. This CDR3 contains 14 residues. Losses at the gene ends were 4 bases for V and 0 bases for J; bases not matched to a gene: 1. CDR1 is ENHRY, CDR2 SYGVKD, per germline. CDR3 sequence: CAISADRSTDTQYF. Written as DNA, the CDR3 is TGTGCCATCAGTGCGGACAGGAGCACAGATACGCAGTATTTT.

This clonotype was counted ten times or more. The chain joins TRBV6-2 or TRBV6-3 to TRBJ2-3, with a possible D match to TRBD2 (6 bases). Germline-derived CDR1 and CDR2 are MNHEY and SVGEGT. Trimming stripped 0 bases from V and 2 bases from J, with 12 bases between. The CDR3 spans 16 residues. CDR3 sequence: CASSYSQTRSTDTQYF. CDR3 bases: TGTGCCAGCAGTTACTCGCAGACTAGGTCCACAGATACGCAGTATTTT.

This clonotype was seen more than once but under ten times. This chain connects TRBV7-3 to TRBJ1-1; perhaps TRBD1 as D (6 bases). Germline assignment: CDR1 SGHTA and CDR2 FQGTGA. The ends were cut back, 1 base at V and 4 bases at J, with 10 bases in the middle. The CDR3 is made up of 14 amino acids. The CDR3 loop reads CASSLIGGSTEAFF. Here the CDR3 DNA reads TGTGCCAGCAGCTTAATAGGGGGGAGCACTGAAGCTTTCTTT.